The 13 T cell receptor beta chains below were found in one sample sequenced in a study of T-cell reconstitution after alpha-beta-depleted transplantation in children. Unique molecular identifiers featured in how the TCRbeta library was prepared. Each CDR3 protein gets one entry after TCRdb re-called the PCR reads with MiXCR. The profile shows 490,000 or so distinct CDR3 sequences, roughly an eighth of them singletons. The sequences come from PBMCs from the stem cell graft donor, collected from the stem cell graft. These receptors were obtained from a human donor who donated a stem cell graft to a child with combined immunodeficiency.

The rearrangement links TRBV20-1 to TRBJ2-3; D gene uncertain. Trimming took 3 bases from V and 2 from J, leaving 6 bases between them. Germline V gene sequence: CDR1 DFQATT, CDR2 SNEGSKA (reference sequence). This CDR3 spans 12 amino acids. The CDR3 spells CSASGNTDTQYF. CDR3 DNA sequence: TGCAGTGCTAGCGGTAACACAGATACGCAGTATTTT.

The genes are TRBV18 and TRBJ1-4; D gene uncertain. CDR1 is KGHSH and CDR2 is LQKENI in the germline V gene. Trimming cost V 0 bases and J 2 bases, with 13 bases left between them. This CDR3 has 17 residues. CDR3 coding DNA: TGTGCCAGCTCACCACCGAAAGTAGAAAGGACTAATGAAAAACTGTTTTTT. Translating gives CASSPPKVERTNEKLFF.

At least ten counts were recorded for this clonotype. The chain links TRBV5-6 to TRBJ2-7; D gene uncertain. Trimming stripped 0 bases from V and 6 bases from J, with 10 bases between. The CDR3 totals 13 residues. CDR1 SGHDT and CDR2 YYEEEE come from the germline V gene. The DNA of the CDR3 is TGTGCCAGCAGCTTGGCTGTTAGGGCCGAGCAGTACTTC. It yields the protein CASSLAVRAEQYF. Based on the CDR3 plus reference TRBV5-6 and TRBJ2-7, the full variable domain is DAGVTQSPTHLIKTRGQQVTLRCSPKSGHDTVSWYQQALGQGPQFIFQYYEEEERQRGNFPDRFSGHQFPNYSSELNVNALLLGDSALYLCASSLAVRAEQYFGPGTRLTVT.

J is TRBJ1-2 and V is TRBV7-8; 7 bases match TRBD1. This CDR3 region has 18 residues. CDR1 and CDR2 from the germline V gene are SGHVS and FQNEAQ. The V gene end was trimmed by 0 bases and the J gene end by 0 bases; junction bases not matched to a gene: 10. CDR3: CASSLADVPGQSNYGYTF. Here the CDR3 DNA reads TGTGCCAGCAGCTTAGCGGACGTACCGGGACAGTCTAACTATGGCTACACCTTC. Supplemented by reference TRBV7-8 and TRBJ1-2, the full variable domain reads GAGVSQSPRYKVAKRGQDVALRCDPISGHVSLFWYQQALGQGPEFLTYFQNEAQLDKSGLPSDRFFAERPEGSVSTLKIQRTQQEDSAVYLCASSLADVPGQSNYGYTFGSGTRLTVV.

The rearrangement uses TRBV27 and TRBJ2-1; D is unresolved. V lost 3 bases and J lost 3, with 18 bases in between. Germline-derived CDR1 and CDR2 are MNHEY and SMNVEV (reference sequence). The CDR3 covers 17 residues. In DNA form, the CDR3 reads TGTGCCAGCAGTTTTTTCACCCTGGGGAATTACTACAATGAGCAGTTCTTC. Protein product: CASSFFTLGNYYNEQFF.

CDR3 amino acids: CASSFRTPVDEQFF. DNA of the CDR3: TGTGCCAGTAGTTTCCGGACCCCGGTGGATGAGCAGTTCTTC. The chain joins TRBV19 to TRBJ2-1, with D unclear. V was shortened by 5 bases and J by 8 bases, with 16 bases between the two germline ends. There are 14 residues in the CDR3. The germline V gene has CDR1 LNHDA and CDR2 SQIVND (reference sequence).

V usage is TRBV18 and J usage is TRBJ2-5; D not resolved. V lost 0 bases and J lost 4, with 6 bases in between. The CDR3 spans 13 residues. From germline, CDR1 is KGHSH and CDR2 LQKENI. CDR3 DNA: TGTGCCAGCTCACCACCCAGCAGAGAGACCCAGTACTTC. Translating it yields CASSPPSRETQYF.

This clonotype was detected ten times or more. The CDR3 protein is CASSLFAGHHYEQYF. CDR3 bases: TGTGCCAGCAGTTTATTCGCGGGACATCACTACGAGCAGTACTTC. This chain links TRBV28 with TRBJ2-7, with D possibly called TRBD1 or TRBD2 (6 bases each). The V gene's germline CDR1 is MDHEN and CDR2 SYDVKM. V was cut by 1 base and J by 3 bases, with 13 bases left in between. The CDR3 length is 15 residues.

In this sample, this clonotype turned up a few times. This chain connects TRBV7-3 to TRBJ1-1, with TRBD1 identical over 8 bases. This CDR3 region has 14 residues. After removal of 5 bases from V and 5 bases from J, the junction contained 7 bases not matched to a gene. Germline-derived CDR1 and CDR2 are SGHTA and FQGTGA. The CDR3 bases are TGTGCCAGCAGCCGTGGACAGGGATGGACTGAAGCTTTCTTT. Encoded protein: CASSRGQGWTEAFF.

This clonotype has only a few counts. This rearrangement joins TRBV6-2 or TRBV6-3 to TRBJ2-3; 11 bases fit TRBD1. The CDR3 extends over 17 amino acids. V shed 7 bases, J shed 2 bases, and the junction held 11 bases outside the gene matches. Germline lookup yields CDR1 MNHEY and CDR2 SVGEGT. CDR3 sequence: CASMADGTGGDTDTQYF. CDR3 sequence (DNA): TGTGCCAGCATGGCAGATGGGACAGGGGGGGACACAGATACGCAGTATTTT.

The chain links TRBV5-1 to TRBJ1-4, with 7 bases aligning to TRBD1. Germline CDR1 is SGHRS and CDR2 is YFSETQ. The trim removed 4 bases at V and 8 bases at J, leaving 11 bases unmatched. The CDR3 has 15 residues. CDR3 sequence (DNA): TGCGCCAGCAGCCCAGGGGGGGCCCAGGGGGAAAAACTGTTTTTT. Amino acids: CASSPGGAQGEKLFF.

V usage is TRBV7-2 and J usage is TRBJ2-7, with 7 bases lining up with TRBD1. Per germline, CDR1 SGHTA and CDR2 FQGNSA. V gave up 5 bases and J gave up 3 bases; unmatched junction bases: 7. The CDR3 covers 14 residues. The CDR3 DNA sequence: TGTGCCAGCAGCGCACAGCACAGGGGCTACGAGCAGTACTTC. Its translation: CASSAQHRGYEQYF.

This clonotype was detected only a few times. The CDR3 is CASSYGRTGVNTGELFF. The CDR3 DNA sequence: TGTGCCAGCAGTTACGGGAGGACAGGGGTTAACACCGGGGAGCTGTTTTTT. The chain links TRBV6-5 to TRBJ2-2; 9 positions match TRBD1. There are 17 residues in the CDR3. Germline CDR1 MNHEY, CDR2 SVGAGI. J gave up 2 bases and V 2 bases, and 6 bases lay outside the gene matches.